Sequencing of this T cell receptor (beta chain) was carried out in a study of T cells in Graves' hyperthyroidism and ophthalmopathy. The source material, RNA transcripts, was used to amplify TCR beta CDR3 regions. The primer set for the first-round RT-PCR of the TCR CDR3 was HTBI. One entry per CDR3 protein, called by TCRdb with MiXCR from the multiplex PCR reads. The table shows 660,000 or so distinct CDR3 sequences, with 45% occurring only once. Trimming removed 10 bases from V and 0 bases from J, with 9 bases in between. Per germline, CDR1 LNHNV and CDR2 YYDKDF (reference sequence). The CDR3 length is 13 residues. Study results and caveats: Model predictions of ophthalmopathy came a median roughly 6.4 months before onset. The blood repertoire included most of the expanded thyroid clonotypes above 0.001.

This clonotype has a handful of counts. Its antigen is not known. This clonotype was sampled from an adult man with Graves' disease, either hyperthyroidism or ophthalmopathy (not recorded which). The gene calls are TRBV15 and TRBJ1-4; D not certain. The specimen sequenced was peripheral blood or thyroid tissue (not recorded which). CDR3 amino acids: CAIRKTTNEKLFF. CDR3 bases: TGTGCCATCAGGAAGACAACTAATGAAAAACTGTTTTTT.